Listed below are T cell receptor beta chains from one sample, sequenced in a study of blood T cell repertoires in COVID-19. Data came from immunoSEQ multiplex PCR; TCRdb stores just in-frame clones and leaves some out. The sample carries 190,000 or so clones, 82% recorded once. Material for sequencing was PBMCs or T cells enriched from blood (not recorded which). The receptors stem from a man in his forties or fifties who had recovered from COVID-19. Each CDR3 is given with its conserved first and last residue. A D gene is named only where the DNA matches it firmly. A clone size is listed for some rows: how often the clone was seen (once, few, many), or a class if it is expanded.

length: 13
J: TRBJ2-2
size: NA
V: TRBV7-2
D: NA
DNA: TGTGCCAGCAGCTTCGACAGTTCCGGGGAGCTGTTTTTT
CDR3: CASSFDSSGELFF

length: 15
J: TRBJ1-3
size: NA
V: TRBV4-3
D: NA
DNA: TGCGCCAGCAGCCAAGAGAGGTTAGGAGGAAACACCATATATTTT
CDR3: CASSQERLGGNTIYF

length: 13
J: TRBJ2-5
size: NA
V: TRBV28
D: TRBD1
DNA: TGTGCCAGCACCTTGACAGGGGGAGAGACCCAGTACTTC
CDR3: CASTLTGGETQYF

length: 15
J: TRBJ2-1
size: NA
V: TRBV5-5
D: NA
DNA: TGTGCCAGCAGCTTGGTTGGGAGCTCCTACAATGAGCAGTTCTTC
CDR3: CASSLVGSSYNEQFF

length: 16
J: TRBJ1-2
size: few
V: TRBV4-3
D: NA
DNA: TGCGCCAGCAGCCCACTGCCAGGGGCCACCACTTATGGCTACACCTTC
CDR3: CASSPLPGATTYGYTF

length: 17
J: TRBJ2-1
size: NA
V: TRBV9
D: TRBD2
DNA: TGTGCCAGCAGCGAGGGAGGTCTAGCGGGAGTTTACAATGAGCAGTTCTTC
CDR3: CASSEGGLAGVYNEQFF

length: 16
J: TRBJ2-3
size: NA
V: TRBV7-2
D: NA
DNA: TGTGCCAGCAGCTTAGGAGGGGACTGGCGCACAGATACGCAGTATTTT
CDR3: CASSLGGDWRTDTQYF

length: 17
J: TRBJ2-3
size: NA
V: TRBV7-9
D: TRBD2
DNA: TGTGCCAGCAGCTTAGCCCAAGGACTAGCGGTCAGAGATACGCAGTATTTT
CDR3: CASSLAQGLAVRDTQYF

length: 15
J: TRBJ2-6
size: NA
V: TRBV10-2
D: NA
DNA: TGCGCCAGCAGTTTACTGAGCTCTGGGGCCAACGTCCTGACTTTC
CDR3: CASSLLSSGANVLTF

length: 15
J: TRBJ1-6
size: NA
V: TRBV5-4
D: NA
DNA: TGTGCCAGCACCCCCGATCCCCTCTTAGGGGAACCCCTCCACTTT
CDR3: CASTPDPLLGEPLHF

length: 15
J: TRBJ1-2
size: NA
V: TRBV6-5
D: TRBD1
DNA: TGTGCCAGCAGTTACTCGCAGGGGGGCCAATATGGCTACACCTTC
CDR3: CASSYSQGGQYGYTF

length: 17
J: TRBJ2-2
size: NA
V: TRBV7-9
D: TRBD1
DNA: TGTGCCAGCAGCTCACGACTCCGGGACAGTGATACCGGGGAGCTGTTTTTT
CDR3: CASSSRLRDSDTGELFF

length: 14
J: TRBJ1-2
size: once
V: TRBV6-5
D: TRBD1
DNA: TGTGCCAGCCGGAAGGTTGGGACAGCCTATGGCTACACCTTC
CDR3: CASRKVGTAYGYTF

length: 13
J: TRBJ1-5
size: NA
V: TRBV3-1/TRBV3-2
D: TRBD1
DNA: TGTGCCAGCAGCCGGGACAGGGAACAGCCCCAGCATTTT
CDR3: CASSRDREQPQHF

length: 13
J: TRBJ1-1
size: NA
V: TRBV5-1
D: NA
DNA: TGCGCCAGCAACAGGGCAGAGAACACTGAAGCTTTCTTT
CDR3: CASNRAENTEAFF

length: 13
J: TRBJ1-4
size: NA
V: TRBV4-3
D: TRBD1
DNA: TGCGCCAGCAGCCAGACAGGGTATGAAAAACTGTTTTTT
CDR3: CASSQTGYEKLFF

length: 13
J: TRBJ2-3
size: few
V: TRBV6-5
D: NA
DNA: TGTGCCAGCAGGCCCACACGGGGGGATACGCAGTATTTT
CDR3: CASRPTRGDTQYF